This T cell receptor beta chain was sequenced for a study of CD8 T cells in Susac syndrome. This CDR3 is 15 amino acids long. With 4 bases removed from V and 0 bases from J, the gap between germline ends came to 10 bases. The RNA, about 0.45 to 1 ug, was put through reverse transcription using random hexamers. Amplification of TCR beta CDR3 was carried out by immunoSEQ multiplex PCR, which covered 54 Vbeta and 13 Jbeta segments. From the immunoSEQ multiplex PCR reads, TCRdb called clonotypes with MiXCR, one entry per CDR3 protein. The sample gives 140,000 or so distinct CDR3 sequences, around 94% of which show up once; about 0.076% is in the top ten. FACS was used to enrich TEMRA cells, whereas the CD8+ and CD4+ T cells were obtained by negative isolation.

This TCR derives from a human donor in good health. The sample was CD4+ T cells from PBMCs. The chain is built from TRBV12-3 or TRBV12-4 and TRBJ2-4; either TRBD1 or TRBD2 may supply D (5 bases each). The CDR3 sequence: CASSSPGTAKNIQYF. The DNA for the CDR3 is TGTGCCAGCAGTTCCCCGGGGACAGCCAAAAACATTCAGTACTTC.